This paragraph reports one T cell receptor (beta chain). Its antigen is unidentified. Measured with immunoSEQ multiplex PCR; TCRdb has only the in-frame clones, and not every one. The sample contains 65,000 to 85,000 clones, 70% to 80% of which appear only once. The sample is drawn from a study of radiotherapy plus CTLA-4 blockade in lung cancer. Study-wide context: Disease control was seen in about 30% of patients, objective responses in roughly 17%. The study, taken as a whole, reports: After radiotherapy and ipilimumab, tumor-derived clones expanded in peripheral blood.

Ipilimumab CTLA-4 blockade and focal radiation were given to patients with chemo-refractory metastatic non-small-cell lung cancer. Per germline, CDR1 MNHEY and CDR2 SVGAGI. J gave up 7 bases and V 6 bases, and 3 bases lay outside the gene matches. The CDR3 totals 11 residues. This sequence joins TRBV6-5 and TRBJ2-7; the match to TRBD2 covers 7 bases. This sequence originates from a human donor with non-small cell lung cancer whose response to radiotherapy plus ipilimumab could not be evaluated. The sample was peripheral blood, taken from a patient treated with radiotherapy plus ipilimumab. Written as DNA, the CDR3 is TGTGCCAGCAGACGGCGGGAGGAGCAGTACTTC. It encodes CASRRREEQYF.